The 26 T cell receptor beta chains below were found in one sample sequenced in a study of T cells in Graves' hyperthyroidism and ophthalmopathy. Amplified TCR beta CDR3 regions derived from RNA transcripts. A set of HTBI primers served as the primers for a first-round RT-PCR of the TCR CDR3. MiXCR, run by TCRdb on the multiplex PCR reads, gives a single entry per CDR3 protein. The profile covers 300,000 to 400,000 distinct CDR3 sequences, with around 13% appearing a single time and 20% to 25% taken by the ten largest. Sequenced sample: blood. These receptors all stem from a woman aged 30 to 39 with Graves' hyperthyroidism.

This clonotype showed up just a few times. The rearrangement joins TRBV20-1 to TRBJ2-1; D uncertain. V lost 6 bases to trimming and J lost 0 bases, with 12 bases between them. The CDR3 consists of 14 residues. CDR1 is DFQATT, CDR2 SNEGSKA, per germline (reference sequence). The CDR3 nucleotides read TGCAGTGCCACCCGGGCGGACTCCTACAATGAGCAGTTCTTC. Residues: CSATRADSYNEQFF.

This clonotype was recorded many times. The chain is built from TRBV29-1 and TRBJ1-3; TRBD1 agrees at 7 bases. Looked up from germline, CDR1 is SQVTM and CDR2 is ANQGSEA. V was pared by 7 bases and J by 0 bases, with 6 bases of the junction left unmatched. This CDR3 spans 14 amino acids. Here the CDR3 DNA reads TGCAGCGCGAAAGGGGGCATCTCTGGAAACACCATATATTTT. Its protein is CSAKGGISGNTIYF. Filled out from reference TRBV29-1 and TRBJ1-3, the complete variable domain reads SAVISQKPSRDICQRGTSLTIQCQVDSQVTMMFWYRQQPGQSLTLIATANQGSEATYESGFVIDKFPISRPNLTFSTLTVSNMSPEDSSIYLCSAKGGISGNTIYFGEGSWLTVV.

This clonotype was found many times. V gene TRBV6-1 combines with J gene TRBJ2-3, with D possibly TRBD2 on 5 matching bases. The CDR3 consists of 16 residues. V lost 5 bases, J lost 6 bases, and 21 bases lay in between. The germline gives CDR1 MNHNS, CDR2 SASEGT. DNA for the CDR3: TGTGCCAGCAGTACGATGATCAGAGGGTCTGGGGATACGCAGTATTTT. Its protein product is CASSTMIRGSGDTQYF.

In this sample, this clonotype turned up many times. The rearrangement links TRBV2 to TRBJ2-7, with TRBD1 matching 10 bases. The junction had 11 bases not matched to a gene; V was cut back by 6 bases and J by 6 bases. Germline V gene sequence: CDR1 SNHLY, CDR2 FYNNEI. This CDR3 spans 15 amino acids. The CDR3 spells CASRATGGANGEQYF. CDR3 sequence (DNA): TGTGCCAGCAGAGCGACAGGGGGCGCGAATGGCGAGCAGTACTTC.

This clonotype was seen repeatedly, ten times or more. The chain recombines TRBV7-2 with TRBJ2-7; D call uncertain. Germline CDR1 reads SGHTA; CDR2 reads FQGNSA. Trimming stripped 2 bases from V and 2 bases from J, with 10 bases between. This CDR3 is built from 14 residues. In DNA form, the CDR3 reads TGTGCCAGCAGCTTATTCGGCCGTCCCTACGAGCAGTACTTC. Amino acids: CASSLFGRPYEQYF.

This clonotype has ten or more counts. The V gene is TRBV5-1, the J gene TRBJ2-7, with 7 bases that match TRBD2. CDR1 and CDR2 (germline): SGHRS, YFSETQ. With V trimmed by 4 bases and J by 5 bases, 6 bases remained unmatched. This CDR3 has 13 amino acids. The CDR3 protein is CASSKPGGDEQYF. In DNA, the CDR3 is TGCGCCAGCAGCAAGCCGGGAGGAGACGAGCAGTACTTC.

The chain couples TRBV6-1 to TRBJ1-2; D is unclear. Per germline, CDR1 MNHNS and CDR2 SASEGT. The CDR3 sequence is 12 residues long. V was cut by 7 bases and J by 8 bases, with 14 bases left in between. The CDR3 region has the DNA TGTGCCAGCAATCAGTCCAAAGGGGGCTACACCTTC. Protein product: CASNQSKGGYTF.

This clonotype appeared a few times. This chain connects TRBV20-1 to TRBJ1-6; D possibly corresponds to TRBD1 (6 bases). The CDR3 contains 15 residues. V shed 1 base and J shed 10 bases, with 17 bases lying between them. Germline loops: CDR1 DFQATT, CDR2 SNEGSKA (reference sequence). CDR3 sequence: CSARGAGGQSSPLHF. Here the CDR3 DNA reads TGCAGTGCTAGAGGGGCGGGGGGGCAGAGCTCACCCCTCCACTTT.

This clonotype was seen a few times. The V and J genes are TRBV29-1 and TRBJ2-7, with D hard to call. The germline V gene encodes CDR1 SQVTM and CDR2 ANQGSEA. Trimming took 6 bases from V and 0 from J, leaving 9 bases between them. This CDR3 spans 12 amino acids. The CDR3 is CSVTASSYEQYF. The CDR3 region has the DNA TGCAGCGTGACTGCAAGCTCCTACGAGCAGTACTTC.

The chain recombines TRBV7-8 with TRBJ1-1; D uncertain. Looked up from germline, CDR1 is SGHVS and CDR2 is FQNEAQ. The CDR3 runs to 13 residues. The germline V and J ends were trimmed by 2 bases and 5 bases, with 9 bases remaining between them. The CDR3 coding sequence is TGTGCCAGCAGCTTATATGATGAAACTGAAGCTTTCTTT. Its translation is CASSLYDETEAFF. Combining the CDR3 with reference TRBV7-8 and TRBJ1-1 gives the whole variable domain GAGVSQSPRYKVAKRGQDVALRCDPISGHVSLFWYQQALGQGPEFLTYFQNEAQLDKSGLPSDRFFAERPEGSVSTLKIQRTQQEDSAVYLCASSLYDETEAFFGQGTRLTVV.

This clonotype has a count of ten or more. The J gene is TRBJ2-5, the V gene TRBV9, with D perhaps TRBD2 (6 bases). Trimming took 4 bases from V and 0 from J, leaving 19 bases between them. The CDR3 is 17 residues long. Germline V gene sequence: CDR1 SGDLS, CDR2 YYNGEE. CDR3 coding DNA: TGTGCCAGCAGCATGGCGCGGAGGGGCGAGAACCAAGAGACCCAGTACTTC. This gives the protein CASSMARRGENQETQYF.

V and J are TRBV27 and TRBJ2-7; no clear D gene. V lost 6 bases, J lost 4 bases, and 16 bases lay in between. CDR1 is MNHEY, CDR2 SMNVEV, per germline (reference sequence). The CDR3 is 14 residues long. The CDR3 sequence: CASSRSGPPYEQYF. The CDR3 DNA sequence: TGTGCCAGCAGCCGAAGTGGTCCCCCGTACGAGCAGTACTTC.

There are many counts of this clonotype. The chain joins TRBV20-1 to TRBJ1-2; TRBD1 agrees at 8 bases. CDR1 DFQATT and CDR2 SNEGSKA come from the germline V gene (reference sequence). The CDR3 runs to 13 residues. Germline trimming cut 6 bases from V and 6 bases from J; bases unmatched to any gene: 9. The CDR3 loop reads CSALKDREDGYTF. The CDR3 DNA is TGCAGTGCCCTAAAGGACAGGGAGGATGGCTACACCTTC.

This clonotype was recorded a few times. In DNA form, the CDR3 reads TGTGCCAGCCGACTAGCGGGAGTCTACGAGCAGTACTTC. Its protein is CASRLAGVYEQYF. V is TRBV6-2 or TRBV6-3 and J is TRBJ2-7; TRBD2 agrees at 12 bases. The CDR3 totals 13 residues. The ends lost 8 bases at V and 3 bases at J; junction bases unmatched: 2. The germline CDR1 and CDR2 sequences are MNHEY and SVGEGT.

The J gene is TRBJ2-7, the V gene TRBV20-1; 8 bases agree with TRBD2. Looked up from germline, CDR1 is DFQATT and CDR2 is SNEGSKA (reference sequence). J lost 6 bases, V lost 2 bases, and 9 bases had no gene match. This CDR3 has 14 amino acids. The CDR3 spells CSARLAGISSEQYF. The CDR3 DNA reads TGCAGTGCTAGACTAGCGGGTATCTCGTCCGAGCAGTACTTC.

This chain uses TRBV19 with TRBJ2-3; D ambiguous. CDR1 and CDR2 (germline): LNHDA, SQIVND (reference sequence). The CDR3 extends over 15 amino acids. V lost 2 bases and J 2 bases, leaving 11 bases between the germline ends. The CDR3 is CASSIRWAYTDTQYF. The DNA of the CDR3 is TGTGCCAGTAGTATAAGGTGGGCCTACACAGATACGCAGTATTTT.

The sample holds many counts of this clonotype. The chain's CDR3 is CASSKGIVRETQYF. DNA for the CDR3: TGTGCCAGCAGCAAGGGGATAGTAAGGGAGACCCAGTACTTC. This chain uses TRBV28 with TRBJ2-5; tentatively, D is TRBD1 (5 bases). V lost 6 bases and J 5 bases, leaving 16 bases between the germline ends. CDR1 and CDR2 (germline): MDHEN, SYDVKM. The length of the CDR3 is 14 residues.

There are many counts of this clonotype. The V gene is TRBV9, the J gene TRBJ2-5; 7 nucleotides match TRBD1. J was trimmed by 5 bases and V by 1 base; bases with no gene match: 5. Germline V lookup: CDR1 SGDLS, CDR2 YYNGEE. The CDR3 length is 14 residues. The CDR3 DNA sequence: TGTGCCAGCAGCGTATCAGGGGGTCTGGAGACCCAGTACTTC. Translating gives CASSVSGGLETQYF. The full variable domain, with the rest looked up from reference TRBV9 and TRBJ2-5, is DSGVTQTPKHLITATGQRVTLRCSPRSGDLSVYWYQQSLDQGLQFLIQYYNGEERAKGNILERFSAQQFPDLHSELNLSSLELGDSALYFCASSVSGGLETQYFGPGTRLLVL.

V and J are TRBV6-6 and TRBJ2-3, with a weak D call TRBD1 (5 bases). The CDR3 length is 16 residues. V was trimmed by 0 bases and J by 0 bases, leaving 10 bases between them. CDR1 MNHNY and CDR2 SVGAGI come from the germline V gene (reference sequence). The CDR3 loop is CASSYSFPGSTDTQYF. Written as DNA, the CDR3 is TGTGCCAGCAGTTACTCGTTTCCAGGGAGCACAGATACGCAGTATTTT.

The chain combines TRBV11-2 with TRBJ2-7, with a tentative D call TRBD2 (5 bases). CDR3 length: 14 amino acids. Germline V gene lookup returns CDR1 SGHAT and CDR2 FQNNGV. Trimming cost V 4 bases and J 6 bases, with 16 bases left between them. CDR3: CASSSGRVLTEQYF. The CDR3 DNA reads as TGTGCCAGCAGCTCGGGGAGAGTTCTCACCGAGCAGTACTTC.

The CDR3 protein is CSATAQYF. DNA of the CDR3: TGCAGTGCTACGGCCCAGTACTTC. The rearrangement uses TRBV20-1 and TRBJ2-5; D ambiguous. Germline V CDR1 and CDR2: DFQATT, SNEGSKA (reference sequence). The CDR3 length is 8 residues. V lost 4 bases and J 9 bases, leaving 3 bases between the germline ends.

This clonotype was detected ten times or more. The rearrangement joins TRBV12-3 or TRBV12-4 to TRBJ2-2, with TRBD2 matching 8 bases. The length of the CDR3 is 13 residues. J was trimmed by 7 bases and V by 4 bases; bases with no gene match: 2. This chain's CDR3 is CASSSSGGGELFF. CDR3 sequence (DNA): TGTGCCAGCAGTTCGAGCGGGGGCGGGGAGCTGTTTTTT.

J is TRBJ2-2 and V is TRBV7-9; the match to TRBD2 covers 8 bases. V dropped 5 bases and J dropped 6; count of bases not matched to a gene: 14. Germline CDR1 and CDR2: SEHNR and FQNEAQ (reference sequence). The CDR3 is 17 residues long. The CDR3: CASSPVASGRLAGELFF. The DNA for the CDR3 is TGTGCCAGCAGCCCCGTGGCGAGCGGGAGATTGGCCGGGGAGCTGTTTTTT. Using reference TRBV7-9 and TRBJ2-2 for the parts outside the CDR3, the full variable domain is DTGVSQNPRHKITKRGQNVTFRCDPISEHNRLYWYRQTLGQGPEFLTYFQNEAQLEKSRLLSDRFSAERPKGSFSTLEIQRTEQGDSAMYLCASSPVASGRLAGELFFGEGSRLTVL.

This clonotype was detected ten times or more. The CDR3 sequence is CSAFLIAGTYNEQFF. The DNA for the CDR3 is TGCAGTGCTTTTTTAATAGCGGGGACCTACAATGAGCAGTTCTTC. The chain is built from TRBV20-1 and TRBJ2-1; 8 nucleotides match TRBD2. Germline CDR1 is DFQATT and CDR2 is SNEGSKA (reference sequence). The CDR3 is 15 residues long. The trim removed 5 bases at V and 2 bases at J, leaving 8 bases unmatched.

This chain uses TRBV7-9 with TRBJ2-2; TRBD1 matches 8 bases. The CDR3 length is 15 residues. Per the germline V gene, CDR1 is SEHNR and CDR2 is FQNEAQ (reference sequence). The J segment lost 3 bases and the V segment lost 3 bases, leaving 3 bases of the junction unmatched. The CDR3 reads CASSFAGGYTGELFF. In nucleotides, the CDR3 is TGTGCCAGCAGCTTTGCAGGGGGCTACACCGGGGAGCTGTTTTTT.

In the case of this clonotype: A much larger clone lies one base from this, so it may be a read error. The J gene is TRBJ1-5, the V gene TRBV28; D perhaps matches TRBD1 (6 bases). Per germline, CDR1 MDHEN and CDR2 SYDVKM. This CDR3 is built from 16 residues. The CDR3 loop is CASSTRGGAGDPPRHF. For the CDR3, the DNA is TGTGCCAGCAGTACCAGGGGAGGGGCCGGAGATCCGCCCCGGCATTTT.